The source of this T cell receptor beta chain is a study of identical twins (dated by TCRdb to 2015 to 2016). Notes on the research overall: The study deep-sequenced TCR alpha and beta repertoires from monozygotic twins, unrelated adults of various ages and cord blood to test whether fetal clonotypes persist. Replicate twin experiments were performed at different times using different library preparation protocols to rule out contamination. General findings and caveats noted by the study authors: In monozygotic twins, recombination models systematically underestimated out-of-frame TCR alpha sharing, but the models matched the sharing seen between unrelated individuals. Zero-insertion analyses could be partly confounded by invariant T cells such as MAIT and iNKT, although diverse VJ usage argued against such confounding for most clonotypes. Compared with coincidental sharing between unrelated individuals, an excess of low generation-probability sequences was observed among out-of-frame TCR alpha sequences shared between twins. Because the same donors could not be followed over many years, the conclusions relied on cross-sectional statistical analysis. Abundant cord blood beta clonotypes had fewer insertions, young adult naive repertoires showed a similar but weaker trend, and memory repertoires showed no such trend. Excess twin sharing in beta out-of-frame sequences was weaker because fewer shared sequences lowered the signal-to-noise ratio.

Every donor in the study was a healthy Caucasian. The twin cohort comprised three pairs of female monozygotic twins, all aged about 18 to 29 years. Positive isolation kits from Invitrogen were used to isolate the CD4+ and CD8+ T cell populations. As to this clonotype: There is no known antigen for this receptor. Base qualities are missing; no much larger clone stands one base away.

Library generation was performed with 5' RACE. Sequencing relied on an Illumina HiSeq 2000. A universal primer binding site was added through template switching, and the final cDNA carried a unique molecular identifier so that TCR cDNA molecules could be counted accurately. Specific primers in the conserved constant-segment region were used to synthesize first-strand cDNA for the TCR alpha and beta chains. To control for contamination, every cDNA library carried two barcodes: a SMART-Mk sample barcode plus Illumina barcodes. TruSeq adapter sequences along with Illumina sample barcodes were introduced in two successive PCR steps. Sequencing of the TCR alpha and beta cDNA libraries was done on the Illumina HiSeq platform using custom primers. Regarding the original processing steps: Unique molecular identifiers were extracted from raw reads with MiGEC, and CDR3 positions were determined with MiXCR. For each individual, recombination models were inferred using an EM algorithm with the repgenHMM and IGoR tools. Shared clonotypes were analyzed with the tcR package in R, and sharing was normalized by the product of cloneset sizes. To study raw recombination free of thymic and clonal selection effects, out-of-frame nonproductive sequences were analyzed. TCRdb passed the public sequencing reads through fastp at Q25 and MiXCR, retaining productive beta sequences. Every CDR3 protein is listed once, alongside the most common genes and DNA of its rows. The V and J calls were not made by the authors but by TCRdb's processing. For this sample the table gives fewer than 550,000 distinct CDR3 sequences, of which 13% to 15% were detected only once. The top ten hold roughly 0.43% of the sample.

V is reduced by 6 bases and J by 0 bases, leaving a spacing of 11 bases between them. Including the terminal cysteine and phenylalanine, the CDR3 comprises 14 residues. The read is trimmed to its CDR3 DNA, 42 bases read in frame from base 1. Per the germline V gene, MNHEY is the CDR1 and SVGAGI is the CDR2. The same sample was also studied in work on yellow fever vaccine responses in identical twins. The second publication reports: According to the authors, the vaccine-induced T cell response in identical twins seemed to be partly convergent and partly specific to each individual. In the study, vaccine-responding T cell clones were precisely tracked in identical twins.

The source material was CD4+ T cells sorted from blood. This chain joins TRBV6-5 to TRBJ1-2, with TRBD1 perhaps the D gene, on 6 matching bases. This receptor was identified in a woman under 30 in good health. The DNA is as follows: TGTGCCAGCAGGTACAGGGATACTAACTATGGCTACACCTTC. Protein translation: CASRYRDTNYGYTF.